Sequencing of this T cell receptor (beta chain) was carried out in a study of blood T cell repertoires in COVID-19. Overall study: The cDNA or gDNA used as material had been derived from T cells, B-cell-depleted T cells, or PBMCs.

In the authors' workflow: How many nucleated cells were present was estimated from reference gene primer amplification. Some clones are missing from TCRdb's copy, which holds only in-frame ones; the method was immunoSEQ multiplex PCR. V and J calls plus clone size are reproduced from that table; the DNA served to infer D and trimming. The sample carries about 230,000 clones, around 81% recorded once. In regard to this clone: Other DNA sequences in this specimen translate into the identical CDR3.

Seattle's cohort entered during active infection and was followed longitudinally. The sample was peripheral blood. The receptor's source is an elderly woman with COVID-19, enrolled during active disease.

The CDR3 region has the DNA TGTGCCAGCTCACCGGGACAGGGGATGAACACTGAAGCTTTCTTT. Encoded protein: CASSPGQGMNTEAFF. This rearrangement joins TRBV18 to TRBJ1-1; 10 bases fit TRBD1. The CDR3 loop spans 15 amino acids. Germline-derived CDR1 and CDR2 are KGHSH and LQKENI. The junction had 1 base not matched to a gene; V was cut back by 3 bases and J by 0 bases. Full variable domain (missing parts from reference TRBV18 and TRBJ1-1): NAGVMQNPRHLVRRRGQEARLRCSPMKGHSHVYWYRQLPEEGLKFMVYLQKENIIDESGMPKERFSAEFPKEGPSILRIQQVVRGDSAAYFCASSPGQGMNTEAFFGQGTRLTVV.